The subject of this entry is one T cell receptor beta chain. Antigen specificity is unknown. The CDR3 is made up of 15 amino acids. Per the germline V gene, CDR1 is MDHEN and CDR2 is SYDVKM. Trimming stripped 3 bases from V and 1 base from J, with 12 bases between. This specimen belongs to a study of T cells in localized non-small cell lung cancer. The table came from immunoSEQ multiplex PCR; TCRdb's copy has only in-frame clones and leaves some out. This sample has roughly 27,000 clones; 91% occur once, and the top ten carry about 28%. Study-level findings and limits: Tumor samples were not multi-region, leaving intratumor heterogeneity unexcluded. Higher adjacent-lung clonality was associated with shorter survival. Appearance in adjacent lung was seen for a median around 58 of the top 100 tumor clones.

The V call is TRBV28, the J call TRBJ2-5; D not certain. The sequence was obtained from an older female donor with stage I lung adenocarcinoma. Sequenced here: peripheral blood, sampled before any cancer treatment. Here the CDR3 DNA reads TGTGCCAGCAGTTTTGGTGGCGGAGTCCAAGAGACCCAGTACTTC. Amino acid sequence: CASSFGGGVQETQYF.